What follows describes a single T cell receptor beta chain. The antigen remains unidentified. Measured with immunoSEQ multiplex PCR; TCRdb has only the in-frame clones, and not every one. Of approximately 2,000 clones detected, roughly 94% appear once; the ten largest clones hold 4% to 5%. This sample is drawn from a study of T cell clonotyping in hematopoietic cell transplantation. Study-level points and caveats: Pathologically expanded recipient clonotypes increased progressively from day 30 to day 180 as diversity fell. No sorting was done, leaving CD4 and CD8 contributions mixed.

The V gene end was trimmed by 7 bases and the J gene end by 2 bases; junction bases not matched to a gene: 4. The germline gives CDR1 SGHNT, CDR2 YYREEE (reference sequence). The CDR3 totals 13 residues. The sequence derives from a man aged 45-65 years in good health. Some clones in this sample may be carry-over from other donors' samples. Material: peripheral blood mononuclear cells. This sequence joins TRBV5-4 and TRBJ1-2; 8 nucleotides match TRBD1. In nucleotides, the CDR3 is TGTGCCAGCGGACGGACAGGGAACTATGGCTACACCTTC. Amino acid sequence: CASGRTGNYGYTF.